This TCR beta chain comes out of a study of blood T cell repertoires in COVID-19. The overall study: Sources were T cells, B-cell-depleted T cells, or PBMCs; the material itself was cDNA or gDNA.

This CDR3 spans 13 amino acids. Trimming shortened V by 6 bases and J by 7 bases, and 10 bases separated the two germline ends. The germline V gene has CDR1 KGHSH and CDR2 LQKENI. Sequencing used immunoSEQ multiplex PCR; TCRdb keeps in-frame clones, though not all of them. Here the sample spans 250,000 to 300,000 clones, around 86% being singletons. The receptor was isolated from a man aged 45-60 years with acute or convalescent COVID-19. The chain combines TRBV18 with TRBJ1-6, with a weak D call TRBD1 (5 bases). Sequenced: peripheral blood. Here the CDR3 DNA reads TGTGCCAGCTCTCCCGCAGGGAATTCACCCCTCCACTTT. Protein sequence: CASSPAGNSPLHF.